The T cell receptor beta chain under discussion was sequenced for a study of blood T cell repertoires in COVID-19 (dated by TCRdb to 2020 to 2022). Regarding the research as a whole: Collaborator samples came from the United States, Italy and Spain and covered acute and convalescent phases of COVID-19. The material from the prospective study consisted of cDNA or gDNA derived from T cells, B-cell-depleted T cells, or PBMCs. Deeply sampled blood TCRbeta repertoires from subjects exposed to, actively infected with, or recovered from COVID-19 were included in the dataset. A freely available public database, intended as a resource for researchers studying the immune response to SARS-CoV-2, is where the repertoires were released. The samples were drawn from the first 160 participants of the ongoing ImmuneRACE study and from more than 1,000 subjects provided by 6 global collaborators. The sample metadata nearly always contained a de-identified subject ID, COVID-19 status, age in years and sex. Where HLA class I and class II types were available, the types were taken from metadata supplied by the sample provider, not from assay-based typing. Overall results and qualifications from the work: The quantity of clinical and demographic metadata differed by source and by participant and was supplied without curation.

Collaborating institutions collected whole blood in K2EDTA tubes following their own protocols. For TCRbeta analysis, collaborators shipped samples as frozen whole blood, isolated PBMCs, or DNA extracted from either of those sample types. TCRbeta CDR3 regions were amplified from genomic DNA by means of the immunoSEQ Assay, a bias-controlled multiplex PCR. The study's processing was this. The number of nucleated cells in each sample was estimated from the amplification of reference gene primers within the assay. To quantify the absolute abundance of each unique TCRbeta CDR3 rearrangement, sequence reads were collapsed and filtered. For each sample, productive Simpson clonality was calculated as the square root of Simpson's diversity index across productive rearrangements. The source is immuneACCESS, and TCRdb retained only in-frame sequences with V and J called. Part of the clones is not carried over; for the studies checked, unresolved V genes explain less than half of this, and the remainder is unexplained. V, J and clone size were drawn from that table, and D and trimming were deduced from the DNA. The sample profile shows over 250,000 clones; more than 70% of them were found once. About 2.1% of the sample goes to the ten largest clones.

CDR1 and CDR2, per the germline V gene, are SGHAT and FQNNGV. Spanning cysteine to phenylalanine, the CDR3 consists of 18 amino acids. The sequence is cut down to CDR3 DNA, 54 bases in frame from base 1. V and J are trimmed by 1 base and 0 bases, and the gene matches miss 11 bases of the junction. Points on this clone: The specificity of this receptor is unknown. No base quality values were provided; no much bigger clone lies one nucleotide off.

The TCR was taken from a woman aged 50 to 65 with acute or convalescent COVID-19. The sample consisted of peripheral blood. Rearrangement joined TRBV11-2 to TRBJ2-7; 8 nucleotides in the junction match TRBD2. The DNA sequence is as follows: TGTGCCAGCAGCTTAGGCTCAATAGGACTAGCCAGCTCCTACGAGCAGTACTTC. Translated, this gives CASSLGSIGLASSYEQYF.